This TCR beta chain was recovered during a study of beta chain features in type 1 diabetes. About the research overall: All samples yielded around 98 million examined sorted cells.

Expressed TCRB transcripts were sequenced after all isolated RNA was converted to cDNA. Here immunoSEQ multiplex PCR was the method, and the copy in TCRdb shows in-frame clones only, minus some. This table has around 500,000 clones, 30% appearing once. Cell sorting via CD45RO/CCR7/CD25/CD127/CD95/CD27 was performed to obtain CD4+ naive, central memory, regulatory and stem cell-like memory cells. V lost 8 bases and J 5 bases, leaving 10 bases between the germline ends. CDR1 and CDR2 (germline): SGHAT, FQDESV (reference sequence). The CDR3 is 11 residues long. This clone was counted a few times. The specimen was naive CD4+ T cells from blood. The receptor was derived from a man between 18 and 29 years old in good health. The rearrangement uses TRBV11-1 and TRBJ2-7; D gene unclear. Written as DNA, the CDR3 is TGTGCCAGCGGCCCTTTCGACGAGCAGTACTTC. Encoded protein: CASGPFDEQYF.